This TCR beta chain was captured in a study of T cell repertoires in cytomegalovirus infection. Study-wide background: CMV infection together with matching HLA type was indicated by public TCR beta signatures. General study results and limits: The study found HLA-C-restricted CMV-specific TCR beta clonotypes dominating the ex vivo response. Summed public TCR beta family frequency identified CMV carriers bearing the relevant HLA.

TCRdb re-analysed the reads in MiXCR, keeping a single row per CDR3 protein. This sample carries 200,000 to 300,000 distinct CDR3 sequences, 9% to 15% of them seen once, and the ten largest clones take approximately 1.8%. Germline-derived CDR1 and CDR2 are LGHNA and YSLEER. V lost 0 bases, J lost 0 bases, and 7 bases stayed unmatched. The CDR3 consists of 17 residues. On this clonotype itself: What it recognizes is unknown.

The TCR was taken from a human donor in good health (CMV status not recorded). Some clones in this sample may be carry-over from other donors' samples. J is TRBJ2-7 and V is TRBV4-3; TRBD2 matches 8 bases. What was sequenced was PBMCs. The chain's CDR3 is CASSQELSGTSSYEQYF. The CDR3 DNA reads TGCGCCAGCAGCCAAGAACTTAGCGGGACCTCCTCCTACGAGCAGTACTTC.